A single sample is the source of the 18 T cell receptor beta chains below, sequenced in a study of patients and donors after allogeneic stem cell transplantation. TCRdb re-called the RT-PCR reads through MiXCR, storing one row per CDR3 protein. Counted here are approximately 160,000 distinct CDR3 sequences, over 25% occurring once; the ten biggest clones make up around 3.2%. The sample taken for sequencing was blood, either unsorted or a sorted T cell fraction (not recorded which). The source of these receptors is a human donor who was either an allogeneic HSCT recipient or a stem cell or donor lymphocyte infusion donor (not recorded which). It is not recorded whose cells these are; they may come from a transplant donor.

This clonotype turned up a few times. The V gene is TRBV10-3, the J gene TRBJ1-3; D is ambiguous. CDR1 and CDR2 (germline): ENHRY, SYGVKD. Trimming took off 11 bases at V and 0 bases at J, with 11 bases between the two ends. CDR3 length equals 13 residues. CDR3 DNA: TGTGCCGCCAGGACGTCCTCTGGAAACACCATATATTTT. Protein product: CAARTSSGNTIYF.

This clonotype has just a few counts. The rearrangement uses TRBV15 and TRBJ2-7; D may be TRBD2 (6 bases). Germline CDR1 and CDR2: LNHNV and YYDKDF (reference sequence). V was cut by 0 bases and J by 0 bases, with 9 bases left in between. The CDR3 extends over 15 amino acids. In nucleotides, the CDR3 is TGTGCCACCAGCAGAGAGCGGGAAAGCTCCTACGAGCAGTACTTC. This encodes CATSRERESSYEQYF.

This clonotype was found a few times. This chain uses TRBV20-1 with TRBJ2-3; D is ambiguous. CDR1 and CDR2 from the germline V gene are DFQATT and SNEGSKA (reference sequence). Trimming shortened V by 0 bases and J by 4 bases, and 17 bases separated the two germline ends. This CDR3 is 16 amino acids long. The CDR3 DNA follows: TGCAGTGCTAGAGATGGGGATAGGCCCAAGGCAGATACGCAGTATTTT. Protein product: CSARDGDRPKADTQYF.

The J gene is TRBJ2-3, the V gene TRBV7-9; D gene unclear. V was shortened by 4 bases and J by 5 bases, with 13 bases between the two germline ends. In germline, CDR1 is SEHNR, CDR2 FQNEAQ (reference sequence). The CDR3 runs 14 residues. The CDR3 loop reads CASSYLGLGDTQYF. The CDR3, as DNA: TGTGCCAGCAGCTACCTAGGGTTGGGAGATACGCAGTATTTT.

This clonotype showed up many times. The genes are TRBV5-1 and TRBJ2-5, with 8 bases aligning to TRBD1. V shed 5 bases, J shed 0 bases, and the junction held 6 bases outside the gene matches. CDR3 length equals 15 residues. Germline-derived CDR1 and CDR2 are SGHRS and YFSETQ. The CDR3 sequence: CASRLGQGDQETQYF. CDR3 bases: TGCGCCAGCAGGCTAGGACAGGGCGACCAAGAGACCCAGTACTTC.

The chain combines TRBV29-1 with TRBJ2-7, with 9 bases aligning to TRBD1. The V and J ends lost 6 bases and 6 bases, in that order; junction bases with no gene match: 6. Germline-derived CDR1 and CDR2 are SQVTM and ANQGSEA. This CDR3 is built from 12 residues. CDR3 sequence reads: CSVARQGGEQYF. For the CDR3, the DNA is TGCAGCGTCGCGAGACAGGGGGGCGAGCAGTACTTC.

Only a few counts were recorded for this clonotype. The gene calls are TRBV7-2 and TRBJ2-3; 8 bases align to TRBD2. The CDR3 contains 18 residues. J lost 2 bases, V lost 5 bases, and 15 bases had no gene match. Germline CDR1 SGHTA, CDR2 FQGNSA. The CDR3 nucleotides read TGTGCCAGCAGCCTTGGGATCAGCGGGAGCGGGAACACAGATACGCAGTATTTT. This encodes CASSLGISGSGNTDTQYF. Using reference TRBV7-2 and TRBJ2-3 for the parts outside the CDR3, the full variable domain is GAGVSQSPSNKVTEKGKDVELRCDPISGHTALYWYRQSLGQGLEFLIYFQGNSAPDKSGLPSDRFSAERTGGSVSTLTIQRTQQEDSAVYLCASSLGISGSGNTDTQYFGPGTRLTVL.

CDR3 coding DNA: TGCAGTGCTTTACCGACTAGCGGGAGGACCTACGAGCAGTACTTC. Translated, it gives CSALPTSGRTYEQYF. The chain links TRBV20-1 to TRBJ2-7; TRBD2 matches 13 bases. V dropped 5 bases and J dropped 2; count of bases not matched to a gene: 6. CDR3 length equals 15 residues. CDR1 and CDR2 (germline): DFQATT, SNEGSKA (reference sequence).

J is TRBJ2-2 and V is TRBV20-1, with 10 bases identical to TRBD2. Germline-derived CDR1 and CDR2 are DFQATT and SNEGSKA (reference sequence). This CDR3 region has 16 residues. Germline trimming cut 2 bases from V and 0 bases from J; bases unmatched to any gene: 3. In nucleotides, the CDR3 is TGCAGTGCTAGACCAACTAGCGGGGCGAACACCGGGGAGCTGTTTTTT. Its translation: CSARPTSGANTGELFF.

This clonotype has just a few counts. The rearrangement links TRBV4-2 to TRBJ1-6; D possibly corresponds to TRBD1 (5 bases). The CDR3 loop spans 16 amino acids. The germline V gene has CDR1 LGHNA and CDR2 YNFKEQ. V lost 3 bases to trimming and J lost 4 bases, with 13 bases between them. This CDR3 is CASSQARGGYNSPLHF. The DNA of the CDR3 is TGTGCCAGCAGCCAGGCGAGGGGAGGATATAATTCACCCCTCCACTTT.

V is TRBV20-1 and J is TRBJ2-7; D possibly corresponds to TRBD1 (5 bases). Germline V gene sequence: CDR1 DFQATT, CDR2 SNEGSKA (reference sequence). This CDR3 comprises 13 residues. V lost 0 bases and J 3 bases, leaving 9 bases between the germline ends. CDR3 sequence reads: CSARDPGRYEQYF. CDR3 sequence (DNA): TGCAGTGCTAGAGATCCAGGGCGCTACGAGCAGTACTTC.

J is TRBJ1-1 and V is TRBV5-1; 9 bases agree with TRBD1. The V gene's germline CDR1 is SGHRS and CDR2 YFSETQ. The J segment lost 7 bases and the V segment lost 1 base, leaving 5 bases of the junction unmatched. The CDR3 runs to 14 residues. This CDR3 reads CASSLWTGESEAFF. DNA for the CDR3: TGCGCCAGCAGCTTGTGGACAGGGGAAAGTGAAGCTTTCTTT. The full variable domain, in which reference TRBV5-1 and TRBJ1-1 provide the parts outside the CDR3, is KAGVTQTPRYLIKTRGQQVTLSCSPISGHRSVSWYQQTPGQGLQFLFEYFSETQRNKGNFPGRFSGRQFSNSRSEMNVSTLELGDSALYLCASSLWTGESEAFFGQGTRLTVV.

The sample holds a few counts of this clonotype. The gene calls are TRBV20-1 and TRBJ1-2, with D unresolved. Germline CDR1 DFQATT, CDR2 SNEGSKA (reference sequence). With 5 bases removed from V and 1 base from J, the gap between germline ends came to 2 bases. This CDR3 comprises 10 residues. CDR3 protein: CSAHNYGYTF. The CDR3 DNA sequence: TGCAGTGCTCATAACTATGGCTACACCTTC.

This chain joins TRBV2 and TRBJ2-2; 9 nucleotides agree with TRBD2. V trimming: 7 bases; J trimming: 5 bases; junction bases outside the gene matches: 8. Germline CDR1 is SNHLY and CDR2 is FYNNEI. The CDR3 is 15 residues long. CDR3 in DNA: TGTGCCAGCAAGATTCAAGCGGGGGGAACCGGGGAGCTGTTTTTT. Amino acid sequence: CASKIQAGGTGELFF.

V and J are TRBV28 and TRBJ2-1, with D possibly being TRBD2 (5 bases). The CDR3 has 13 residues. Looked up from germline, CDR1 is MDHEN and CDR2 is SYDVKM. In DNA form, the CDR3 reads TGTGCGCCCGATAGCGATTTCTACAATGAGCAGTTCTTC. This gives the protein CAPDSDFYNEQFF. Full variable domain (remainder filled in from reference TRBV28 and TRBJ2-1): DVKVTQSSRYLVKRTGEKVFLECVQDMDHENMFWYRQDPGLGLRLIYFSYDVKMKEKGDIPEGYSVSREKKERFSLILESASTNQTSMYLCAPDSDFYNEQFFGPGTRLTVL.

The gene calls are TRBV20-1 and TRBJ2-7; TRBD2 matches 9 bases. The CDR3 is made up of 13 amino acids. The V and J ends lost 1 base and 3 bases, in that order; junction bases with no gene match: 1. From germline, CDR1 is DFQATT and CDR2 SNEGSKA (reference sequence). The CDR3 spells CSARGTSVYEQYF. CDR3 in DNA: TGCAGTGCTAGAGGGACTAGCGTCTACGAGCAGTACTTC.

A few counts support this clonotype. The chain combines TRBV12-3 or TRBV12-4 with TRBJ1-1, with a tentative D call TRBD1 (6 bases). The CDR3 extends over 13 amino acids. Trimming took off 5 bases at V and 1 base at J, with 8 bases between the two ends. The CDR3 spells CASSRTANTEAFF. CDR3 in DNA: TGTGCCAGCAGTCGGACAGCGAACACTGAAGCTTTCTTT.

The rearrangement uses TRBV24-1 and TRBJ2-1, with 7 bases matching TRBD2. V was pared by 7 bases and J by 8 bases, with 7 bases of the junction left unmatched. Germline values: CDR1 KGHDR, CDR2 SFDVKD. This CDR3 contains 13 residues. CDR3 sequence (DNA): TGTGCCACCAGGCCCAGCGGGGTCGATGAGCAGTTCTTC. This sequence encodes CATRPSGVDEQFF.